The present T cell receptor (beta chain) was sequenced within a study of T-cell reconstitution after alpha-beta-depleted transplantation in children. Preparation of the TCRbeta library involved a method that used unique molecular identifiers. From the PCR reads, TCRdb called clonotypes with MiXCR, one entry per CDR3 protein. Of approximately 270,000 distinct CDR3 sequences listed, over 8% are singletons. This clonotype has at least ten counts. Germline CDR1 reads MGHRA; CDR2 reads YSYEKL. There are 17 residues in the CDR3. The V gene end was trimmed by 0 bases and the J gene end by 1 base; junction bases not matched to a gene: 7.

This TCR was recovered from a human donor who donated a stem cell graft to a child with SCID. The sample consisted of PBMCs from the stem cell graft donor, taken from the stem cell graft. This rearrangement joins TRBV4-1 to TRBJ1-1, with 8 nucleotides matching TRBD1. CDR3 coding DNA: TGCGCCAGCAGCCAAGATAGGCAGGGGGCCCAGAACACTGAAGCTTTCTTT. Its protein product is CASSQDRQGAQNTEAFF.